This entry lists 28 T cell receptor beta chains sequenced from one sample in a study of tumor and adjacent non-tumor tissue in lung cancer. RNA was extracted from bulk tissue without any cell sorting. The library came from three nested PCR rounds adapted from ARM-PCR protocols. Using its own MiXCR run on the multiplex PCR reads, TCRdb lists one record per CDR3 protein. The sample records fewer than 85,000 distinct CDR3 sequences, over 70% being singletons. Sequencing used lung tumor tissue. The receptors here all came from a woman aged 45-65 years with non-small cell lung cancer.

This clonotype was counted between two and nine times. A much larger clone lies one base from this, so it may be a read error. This chain links TRBV7-8 with TRBJ1-5; 7 nucleotides line up with TRBD1. In germline, CDR1 is SGHVS, CDR2 FQNEAQ. The CDR3 totals 15 residues. V was pared by 3 bases and J by 11 bases, with 13 bases of the junction left unmatched. CDR3 nucleotide sequence: TGTGCCAGCAGCTTTCTCACAGGGGTAGGACAGTCCCAGCATTTT. It codes for CASSFLTGVGQSQHF.

The chain couples TRBV5-5 to TRBJ2-7; TRBD1 is a possible D gene (6 bases). V dropped 1 base and J dropped 3 bases, with 17 bases sitting between them. The CDR3 has 16 amino acids. Germline CDR1 reads SGHKS; CDR2 reads YYEKEE (reference sequence). CDR3 sequence reads: CASSLSIRTANYEQYF. CDR3 nucleotide sequence: TGTGCCAGCAGCTTGTCCATCAGGACAGCGAACTACGAGCAGTACTTC.

This clonotype appeared a few times. A much larger clone sits a single nucleotide away, making a read error possible. The chain uses TRBV28 and TRBJ2-1; 11 positions agree with TRBD2. Germline values: CDR1 MDHEN, CDR2 SYDVKM. The CDR3 extends over 19 amino acids. CDR3 amino acids: CGSRGISGRAIDGGDEQFF. The DNA of the CDR3 is TGTGGATCCCGGGGCATTAGCGGGAGGGCCATCGATGGGGGGGATGAGCAGTTCTTC.

For this clonotype: A much larger clone differs by one base, so this may be a read error. The chain combines TRBV20-1 with TRBJ2-2; D unresolved. The CDR3 runs to 12 residues. The germline V gene encodes CDR1 DFQATT and CDR2 SNEGSKA (reference sequence). The CDR3 spells CSAGWNTGELFF. The CDR3 nucleotides are TGCAGCGCCGGCTGGAACACCGGGGAGCTGTTTTTT.

Turning to this clonotype: Germline is not matched at one junction end, which may reflect a read error. The CDR3 coding sequence is TGTGTCAGCAGCCTGACGGACACTGTCTACGAGCAACACTTC. It is translated as CVSSLTDTVYEQHF. This chain uses TRBV11-2 with TRBJ2-7, with D maybe TRBD1 (5 bases). The V gene's germline CDR1 is SGHAT and CDR2 FQNNGV. This CDR3 comprises 14 residues.

A remark on this clonotype: A read error may be the cause here, since a much bigger clone is one base away. The chain has TRBV5-1 and TRBJ1-2, with 12 positions matching TRBD1. From germline, CDR1 is SGHRS and CDR2 YFSETQ. This CDR3 region has 16 residues. In DNA form, the CDR3 reads TGCGCCTGCAGCCTGGGGACAGGGGGCCGGGCCTATGGCTACACCTTC. As protein: CACSLGTGGRAYGYTF. Full variable domain (remainder filled in from reference TRBV5-1 and TRBJ1-2): KAGVTQTPRYLIKTRGQQVTLSCSPISGHRSVSWYQQTPGQGLQFLFEYFSETQRNKGNFPGRFSGRQFSNSRSEMNVSTLELGDSALYLCACSLGTGGRAYGYTFGSGTRLTVV.

The chain combines TRBV11-2 with TRBJ2-5; D is uncertain. Germline V gene lookup returns CDR1 SGHAT and CDR2 FQNNGV. CDR3 length: 11 amino acids. Deletions cut 10 bases from V and 2 bases from J, with 8 bases between. The CDR3: CANTRQETQYF. CDR3 coding DNA: TGTGCCAACACCAGACAAGAGACCCAGTACTTC. The whole variable domain, remainder taken from reference TRBV11-2 and TRBJ2-5, is EAGVAQSPRYKIIEKRQSVAFWCNPISGHATLYWYQQILGQGPKLLIQFQNNGVVDDSQLPKDRFSAERLKGVDSTLKIQPAKLEDSAVYLCANTRQETQYFGPGTRLLVL.

Concerning this clonotype: A much larger clone is a single base away; this may be a read error. The chain's CDR3 is CASSSTGGAFSPEAFF. The CDR3 DNA is TGTGCCAGCAGTTCGACAGGGGGCGCCTTTTCTCCTGAAGCTTTCTTT. The chain combines TRBV28 with TRBJ1-1; 10 positions agree with TRBD1. The germline CDR1 and CDR2 sequences are MDHEN and SYDVKM. V was clipped by 4 bases and J by 6 bases; unmatched bases: 11. CDR3 length: 16 residues.

This clonotype was counted only a few times. It may be a read error: a sequence one base away is much more abundant. This chain uses TRBV20-1 with TRBJ1-1; no clear D gene. Germline CDR1 DFQATT, CDR2 SNEGSKA (reference sequence). The CDR3 length is 14 residues. The CDR3 bases are TGCGGTGCCCCCATTGGTACGGTCAACACTGAAGCTTTCTTT. Residues: CGAPIGTVNTEAFF.

Ten or more counts support this clonotype. The gene calls are TRBV25-1 and TRBJ2-5, with 9 bases identical to TRBD1. This CDR3 region has 13 residues. The germline V gene has CDR1 MGHDK and CDR2 SYGVNS. With V trimmed by 8 bases and J by 9 bases, 10 bases remained unmatched. This chain's CDR3 is CASGTGGVFAQYF. The CDR3 nucleotides are TGTGCCAGCGGAACAGGGGGCGTTTTTGCCCAGTACTTC.

Concerning this clonotype itself: Being one base from a much bigger clone, this may be a read error. The rearrangement joins TRBV20-1 to TRBJ2-2; 8 nucleotides match TRBD1. The CDR3 has 14 residues. Germline V gene sequence: CDR1 DFQATT, CDR2 SNEGSKA (reference sequence). The CDR3 spells CSTRTDRATGGLFF. CDR3 coding DNA: TGCAGTACTAGAACGGACAGGGCGACCGGGGGGCTGTTTTTT.

By share, this clonotype counts as medium-sized. This CDR3 reads CASSLGAVDGAPIYF. CDR3 bases: TGTGCCAGCAGTTTAGGAGCGGTAGACGGTGCGCCAATTTACTTC. This chain joins TRBV12-3 or TRBV12-4 and TRBJ2-4; D is possibly TRBD2 (5 bases). Trimming left V 1 base short and J 16 bases short, with 23 bases between. The CDR3 runs to 15 residues.

This clonotype was observed a single time. Here the CDR3 omits its conserved ending phenylalanine or tryptophan, so a read error is the likely source. The chain combines TRBV6-5 with TRBJ2-7; 9 bases agree with TRBD2. The germline V gene has CDR1 MNHEY and CDR2 SVGAGI. The CDR3 extends over 14 amino acids. The CDR3 protein is CASTSGRMSYEQYL. The CDR3 DNA sequence: TGTGCCAGCACCAGCGGGAGGATGTCCTATGAGCAGTACTTA.

As for this clonotype: The junction shows a germline mismatch at one end, possibly a read error. The V and J genes are TRBV12-3 or TRBV12-4 and TRBJ1-1; 7 nucleotides align to TRBD1. The CDR3 runs to 11 residues. This CDR3 is CAGRGAGPTFF. The CDR3 DNA reads as TGTGCCGGCAGGGGGGCAGGGCCAACTTTCTTT.

This clonotype was seen repeatedly, ten times or more. The gene calls are TRBV5-1 and TRBJ2-2; the D gene could be TRBD1 or TRBD2 (5 bases each). The CDR3 extends over 13 amino acids. From germline, CDR1 is SGHRS and CDR2 YFSETQ. The V end was cut by 3 bases, the J end by 6 bases, with 9 bases between. CDR3 sequence: CASSSPGPGELFF. In DNA, the CDR3 is TGCGCCAGCAGCTCCCCGGGACCCGGGGAGCTGTTTTTT.

There are many counts of this clonotype. The chain carries TRBV4-1 and TRBJ2-7; D perhaps matches TRBD1 (6 bases). CDR1 and CDR2 (germline): MGHRA, YSYEKL. This CDR3 is built from 16 residues. V lost 2 bases to trimming and J lost 3 bases, with 17 bases between them. The CDR3 is CASSQTPQGLSYEQYF. CDR3 DNA: TGCGCCAGCAGCCAAACCCCACAGGGTTTGAGCTACGAGCAGTACTTC.

This clonotype was recorded at least ten times. This sequence joins TRBV20-1 and TRBJ2-5, with TRBD2 matching 8 bases. The CDR3 spans 18 residues. Per germline, CDR1 DFQATT and CDR2 SNEGSKA (reference sequence). Unmatched junction bases numbered 18, after V lost 1 base and J lost 5 bases. The CDR3 sequence is CSARVAGGAGHPHETQYF. CDR3 bases: TGCAGTGCTAGAGTTGCGGGGGGAGCAGGCCACCCCCACGAGACCCAGTACTTC.

On this clonotype itself: A much larger clone lies one base from this, so it may be a read error. As the CDR3 is not closed by the conserved phenylalanine or tryptophan, this likely results from a read error. The chain combines TRBV24-1 with TRBJ1-2; tentative D call: TRBD1 (5 bases). CDR1 KGHDR and CDR2 SFDVKD come from the germline V gene. This CDR3 spans 14 amino acids. The ends were cut back, 2 bases at V and 7 bases at J, with 13 bases in the middle. The CDR3, as DNA: TGTGCCACCAGTGATTCAGTCAGGGATTCTGGCTACACCCTC. This translates into CATSDSVRDSGYTL.

Remarks on this clonotype: Mismatch with germline at one junction end may stem from a read error. This chain joins TRBV29-1 and TRBJ1-4, with D maybe TRBD1 (6 bases). CDR1 is SQVTM, CDR2 ANQGSEA, per germline. The length of the CDR3 is 13 residues. CDR3 sequence reads: CGVRDIFNQKLFF. CDR3 nucleotides: TGCGGTGTCAGGGACATCTTTAATCAAAAACTGTTTTTT.

For this clonotype: An end of the junction differs from the germline gene, which may be a read error. The V gene is TRBV10-3, the J gene TRBJ2-7; 7 bases agree with TRBD1. The germline gives CDR1 ENHRY, CDR2 SYGVKD. The CDR3 consists of 12 residues. The DNA of the CDR3 is TGTGACATCAGGGGGAATATCGGCGAGCTGTACTTC. It codes for CDIRGNIGELYF.

The rearrangement links TRBV18 to TRBJ2-1; D uncertain. CDR3 length: 15 amino acids. V was shortened by 4 bases and J by 1 base, with 11 bases between the two germline ends. Germline V lookup: CDR1 KGHSH, CDR2 LQKENI. This chain's CDR3 is CASSRDQKSYNEQFF. The CDR3 nucleotides are TGTGCCAGCTCACGAGACCAGAAATCCTACAATGAGCAGTTCTTC.

V and J are TRBV29-1 and TRBJ1-4; a possible D gene is TRBD1 (5 bases). The V end lost 2 bases, the J end lost 11 bases, and 12 bases lay between the germline ends. The CDR3 spans 12 residues. Germline CDR1 reads SQVTM; CDR2 reads ANQGSEA. The CDR3 protein is CSVERRGDKLFF. The CDR3 coding sequence is TGCAGCGTTGAACGCCGTGGGGACAAACTGTTTTTT.

Concerning this clonotype: One end of the junction fails to match germline, which may point to a read error. This sequence joins TRBV7-9 and TRBJ1-5; the D gene is possibly TRBD1 (6 bases). CDR1 is SEHNR and CDR2 is FQNEAQ in the germline V gene (reference sequence). The CDR3 length is 14 residues. Here the CDR3 reads CASSSQGYSQPQHF. For the CDR3, the DNA is TGTGCCAGTAGCTCGCAGGGGTACAGTCAGCCCCAGCATTTT.

This clonotype was seen only once. Germline is not matched at one junction end, which may reflect a read error. The V gene is TRBV6-6, the J gene TRBJ1-5; weak D call: TRBD2 (6 bases). TRBJ2-3 matches the DNA end more closely, so the J call is doubtful. This CDR3 spans 13 amino acids. Germline loops: CDR1 MNHNY, CDR2 SVGAGI (reference sequence). CDR3 sequence (DNA): TGTGCCAGTAGTTACTCGACGGAGGGCTCTCAGTATTTT. Its protein product is CASSYSTEGSQYF.

About this clonotype itself: One end of the junction varies from germline; a read error may be responsible. The CDR3 nucleotides are TGTGTCAGCAGCGAGACCTTAGCAGGAGGGCGCGATACGCAGTATTTT. Its translation: CVSSETLAGGRDTQYF. This chain links TRBV6-1 with TRBJ2-3, with TRBD2 as a possible D gene (6 bases). The CDR3 loop spans 16 amino acids. The germline gives CDR1 MNHNS, CDR2 SASEGT.

Comments on this clonotype: One junction end disagrees with the germline gene, perhaps due to a read error. The chain has TRBV11-2 and TRBJ2-7; 8 bases agree with TRBD2. Germline loops: CDR1 SGHAT, CDR2 FQNNGV. This CDR3 region has 17 residues. CDR3 protein: CTSSLDRDGRASYEQYF. The CDR3 coding sequence is TGTACCAGCAGCTTGGATAGGGACGGGAGGGCCTCCTACGAGCAGTACTTC.

This chain joins TRBV6-6 and TRBJ2-2, with 7 bases fitting TRBD2. Unmatched junction bases numbered 13, after V lost 10 bases and J lost 8 bases. The CDR3 has 14 residues. The V gene's germline CDR1 is MNHNY and CDR2 SVGAGI (reference sequence). Here the CDR3 reads CANSSGRETGELFF. DNA for the CDR3: TGTGCCAACTCCAGTGGGAGGGAAACAGGGGAGCTGTTTTTT.

To note about this clonotype: A read error may account for a junction end that differs from germline. The V gene is TRBV28, the J gene TRBJ1-4, with TRBD1 as a possible D gene (5 bases). Germline V CDR1 and CDR2: MDHEN, SYDVKM. The CDR3 totals 15 residues. In nucleotides, the CDR3 is TGTGCCAGCAGTTTGTCTTTGAGACAGTCCGGAAGACTGTCTTTT. Protein: CASSLSLRQSGRLSF.